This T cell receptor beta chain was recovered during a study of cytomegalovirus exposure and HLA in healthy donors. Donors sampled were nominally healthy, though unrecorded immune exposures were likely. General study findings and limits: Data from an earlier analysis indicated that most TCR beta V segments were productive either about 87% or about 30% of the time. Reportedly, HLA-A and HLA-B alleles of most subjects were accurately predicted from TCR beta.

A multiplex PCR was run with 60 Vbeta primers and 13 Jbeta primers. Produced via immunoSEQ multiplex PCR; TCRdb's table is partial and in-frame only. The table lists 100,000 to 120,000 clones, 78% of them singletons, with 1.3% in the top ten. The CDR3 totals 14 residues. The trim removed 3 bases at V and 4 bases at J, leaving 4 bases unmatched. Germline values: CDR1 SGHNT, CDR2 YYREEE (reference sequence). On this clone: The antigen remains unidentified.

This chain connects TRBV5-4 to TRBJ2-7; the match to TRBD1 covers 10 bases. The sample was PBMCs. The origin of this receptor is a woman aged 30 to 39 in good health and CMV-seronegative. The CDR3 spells CASSSPGQGYEQYF. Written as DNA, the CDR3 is TGTGCCAGCAGCTCACCGGGACAGGGGTACGAGCAGTACTTC.